The clone carrying this TCR beta chain was seen a few times. CDR1 and CDR2 (germline): SEHNR, FQNEAQ (reference sequence). With 3 bases removed from V and 5 bases from J, the gap between germline ends came to 10 bases. The CDR3 is made up of 13 amino acids. The data derive from a study of identical twins. Healthy Caucasians alone served as donors. MiXCR was run by TCRdb on the 5' RACE reads, yielding one entry per CDR3 protein. The sample contains about 530,000 distinct CDR3 sequences, 12% to 15% of which appear only once. The same sample was also used in a study of yellow fever vaccine responses in identical twins. That source adds: Each twin's T cell response to the vaccine was reported to look partly convergent and partly personalized.

The source of this sequence is a woman between 18 and 29 years old in good health. Sequenced sample: CD4+ T cells sorted from blood. The gene calls are TRBV7-9 and TRBJ2-5; D call uncertain. The CDR3 is CASSLSSAETQYF. In DNA, the CDR3 is TGTGCCAGCAGCTTGTCGTCCGCGGAGACCCAGTACTTC.